This TCR beta chain appears in the sequencing data of a study of T cells in Graves' hyperthyroidism and ophthalmopathy. Ten or more counts support this clonotype. The CDR3 runs 15 residues. V shed 0 bases and J shed 6 bases, with 14 bases lying between them. CDR1 LGHNT and CDR2 FRNRAP come from the germline V gene. RNA transcripts provided the source from which TCR beta CDR3 regions were amplified. First-round RT-PCR with HTBI primers amplified the TCR CDR3 region. TCRdb re-called the multiplex PCR reads through MiXCR, storing one row per CDR3 protein. The table lists roughly 570,000 distinct CDR3 sequences, about 43% of them singletons, with around 7.7% in the top ten. An absence of ophthalmopathy progression within 18 months meant stable Graves' hyperthyroidism.

The gene calls are TRBV12-5 and TRBJ1-2; no clear D. The TCR originated in a woman between 18 and 29 years old with Graves' hyperthyroidism. The source material was peripheral blood or thyroid tissue (not recorded which). The CDR3 loop is CASGLVPLGLDGYTF. CDR3 in DNA: TGTGCTAGTGGTTTGGTACCGCTAGGCCTCGATGGCTACACCTTC.